This TCR beta chain is from a study of control samples from healthy donors and cancer patients. Only in-frame clones appear in the TCRdb table, and some are missing; sequencing was by immunoSEQ multiplex PCR. The sample lists some 90,000 clones, roughly 91% occurring once. Trimming removed 0 bases from V and 6 bases from J, with 8 bases in between. This CDR3 has 13 amino acids. The sequence was obtained from an older woman in good health. Sequencing used blood. The chain couples TRBV12-3 or TRBV12-4 to TRBJ1-1, with D uncertain. The CDR3 here is CASSLAGWPEAFF. The DNA of the CDR3 is TGTGCCAGCAGTTTAGCAGGCTGGCCTGAAGCTTTCTTT.